The 25 T cell receptor beta chains below were found in one sample sequenced in a study of shared clonotypes between healthy human individuals. The table came from immunoSEQ multiplex PCR; TCRdb's copy has only in-frame clones and leaves some out. The sample carries 700,000 or so clones, about three quarters recorded once. The specimen was memory CD4+ T cells sorted from blood. The subset here: CD45RA-negative fraction. Receptors originate from a woman younger than 45 in good health.

The V gene is TRBV5-6, the J gene TRBJ2-7; perhaps TRBD1 as D (6 bases). Trimming shortened V by 2 bases and J by 5 bases, and 14 bases separated the two germline ends. The CDR3 runs to 14 residues. Germline-derived CDR1 and CDR2 are SGHDT and YYEEEE. The CDR3 DNA sequence: TGTGCCAGCAGCTTCTATGGACAGCGGAACGAGCAGTACTTC. This codes for CASSFYGQRNEQYF.

The rearrangement links TRBV7-6 to TRBJ2-2; 7 nucleotides match TRBD2. V lost 5 bases to trimming and J lost 3 bases; unmatched junction nucleotides: 3. CDR3 length: 14 amino acids. Germline loops: CDR1 SGHVS, CDR2 FNYEAQ. CDR3 loop: CASSPGLHTGELFF. Here the CDR3 DNA reads TGTGCCAGCAGCCCGGGACTACACACCGGGGAGCTGTTTTTT.

This sequence joins TRBV28 and TRBJ1-5; D is unclear. The germline CDR1 and CDR2 sequences are MDHEN and SYDVKM. The CDR3 has 16 amino acids. Trimming removed 3 bases from V and 3 bases from J, with 15 bases in between. The CDR3 DNA is TGTGCCAGCAGTTTCTCAGGCTTGGGTGACAATCAGCCCCAGCATTTT. It yields the protein CASSFSGLGDNQPQHF.

The chain carries TRBV15 and TRBJ2-1; D unresolved. CDR3 length: 15 residues. V was cut by 0 bases and J by 2 bases, with 8 bases left in between. Germline lookup yields CDR1 LNHNV and CDR2 YYDKDF (reference sequence). The CDR3 nucleotides read TGTGCCACCAGCAGAGATAACAGCGCCTACAATGAGCAGTTCTTC. This encodes CATSRDNSAYNEQFF.

This sequence joins TRBV2 and TRBJ2-7, with 7 bases identical to TRBD2. The ends lost 4 bases at V and 3 bases at J; junction bases unmatched: 9. CDR1 and CDR2 (germline): SNHLY, FYNNEI. This CDR3 is 15 amino acids long. CDR3 nucleotide sequence: TGTGCCAGCAGTGCTGAGGCGGGAGCAAGCTACGAGCAGTACTTC. This codes for CASSAEAGASYEQYF.

Here the CDR3 reads CSVVWDRGNTEAFF. The CDR3 DNA reads TGCAGCGTTGTTTGGGACAGGGGGAACACTGAAGCTTTCTTT. The chain combines TRBV29-1 with TRBJ1-1; 10 bases align to TRBD1. Germline loops: CDR1 SQVTM, CDR2 ANQGSEA. J was trimmed by 1 base and V by 4 bases; bases with no gene match: 3. The CDR3 is made up of 14 amino acids. Based on the CDR3 plus reference TRBV29-1 and TRBJ1-1, the full variable domain is SAVISQKPSRDICQRGTSLTIQCQVDSQVTMMFWYRQQPGQSLTLIATANQGSEATYESGFVIDKFPISRPNLTFSTLTVSNMSPEDSSIYLCSVVWDRGNTEAFFGQGTRLTVV.

This clone was seen just once. The rearrangement links TRBV18 to TRBJ1-1, with D perhaps TRBD1 (6 bases). The CDR3 spans 14 residues. V shed 9 bases and J shed 7 bases, with 21 bases lying between them. Germline V gives CDR1 KGHSH, CDR2 LQKENI. CDR3: CASSPDGGHIEAFF. Here the CDR3 DNA reads TGTGCCAGTTCCCCAGATGGGGGGCATATTGAAGCTTTCTTT.

V usage is TRBV29-1 and J usage is TRBJ2-3; 9 bases line up with TRBD1. V shed 4 bases, J shed 2 bases, and the junction held 4 bases outside the gene matches. This CDR3 comprises 14 residues. Germline V lookup: CDR1 SQVTM, CDR2 ANQGSEA. The CDR3 sequence is CSVGDRGYTDTQYF. Here the CDR3 DNA reads TGCAGCGTTGGAGACAGGGGGTACACAGATACGCAGTATTTT.

The gene calls are TRBV18 and TRBJ1-3; 7 positions match TRBD1. Germline V gene data show CDR1 as KGHSH and CDR2 as LQKENI. V trimming: 6 bases; J trimming: 1 base; junction bases outside the gene matches: 6. This CDR3 region has 15 residues. This CDR3 reads CASSAGQASGNTIYF. The CDR3 coding sequence is TGTGCCAGCTCCGCAGGACAGGCGTCTGGAAACACCATATATTTT.

The rearrangement links TRBV15 to TRBJ2-5; no definite D call. The length of the CDR3 is 12 residues. Trimming stripped 0 bases from V and 6 bases from J, with 5 bases between. Germline values: CDR1 LNHNV, CDR2 YYDKDF (reference sequence). The DNA of the CDR3 is TGTGCCACCAGCAGAGATTGGAAGACCCAGTACTTC. Protein product: CATSRDWKTQYF.

This sequence joins TRBV12-5 and TRBJ1-1; 7 bases are a match to TRBD1. The CDR3 is 16 residues long. Germline V gene sequence: CDR1 LGHNT, CDR2 FRNRAP. Germline trimming cut 0 bases from V and 4 bases from J; bases unmatched to any gene: 8. The CDR3 region has the DNA TGTGCTAGTGGTTTGGTACTCAGGGGGTGGCTCACTGAAGCTTTCTTT. Residues: CASGLVLRGWLTEAFF.

This clone was counted only a few times. The chain has TRBV10-3 and TRBJ2-1; 8 nucleotides align to TRBD2. The CDR3 totals 14 residues. V shed 5 bases and J 8 bases; nucleotides not matched to a gene: 8. CDR1 is ENHRY, CDR2 SYGVKD, per germline. The CDR3 spells CAISLVGLEHEQFF. CDR3 bases: TGTGCCATCAGTCTGGTGGGACTAGAACATGAGCAGTTCTTC.

This chain links TRBV6-5 with TRBJ1-2; D is possibly TRBD1 (6 bases). The germline CDR1 and CDR2 sequences are MNHEY and SVGAGI. The CDR3 totals 13 residues. Trimming took off 5 bases at V and 4 bases at J, with 11 bases between the two ends. The CDR3 nucleotides are TGTGCCAGCAGTGCCAGGGGCGGCTATGGCTACACCTTC. Amino acids: CASSARGGYGYTF.

The rearrangement joins TRBV27 to TRBJ2-5; no reliable D call. V was pared by 4 bases and J by 1 base, with 10 bases between. This CDR3 has 14 residues. Germline CDR1 is MNHEY and CDR2 is SMNVEV (reference sequence). This chain's CDR3 is CASSSWTAQETQYF. The CDR3 DNA reads as TGTGCCAGCAGTTCCTGGACGGCCCAAGAGACCCAGTACTTC.

This clone was recorded only once. CDR3 loop: CASSDRPGPYNEQFF. In DNA form, the CDR3 reads TGCGCCAGCAGTGATAGGCCAGGCCCCTACAATGAGCAGTTCTTC. This chain links TRBV10-1 with TRBJ2-1; D gene unclear. CDR3 length: 15 residues. Trimming cost V 3 bases and J 2 bases, with 11 bases left between them. In germline, CDR1 is WNHNN, CDR2 SYGVQD (reference sequence).

Many counts were recorded for this clone. The rearrangement joins TRBV15 to TRBJ1-2; 8 positions match TRBD1. CDR1 and CDR2 (germline): LNHNV, YYDKDF (reference sequence). After removal of 2 bases from V and 6 bases from J, the junction contained 2 bases not matched to a gene. The length of the CDR3 is 13 residues. The CDR3 spells CATSRYRGNGYTF. The CDR3 bases are TGTGCCACCAGCAGATACAGGGGGAATGGCTACACCTTC.

V gene TRBV29-1 combines with J gene TRBJ1-1; weak D call: TRBD1 (5 bases). V shed 6 bases and J shed 1 base, with 12 bases lying between them. The CDR3 totals 13 residues. Germline lookup yields CDR1 SQVTM and CDR2 ANQGSEA. The CDR3 here is CSVAFGQNTEAFF. The CDR3 DNA follows: TGCAGCGTCGCCTTTGGACAGAACACTGAAGCTTTCTTT.

The V call is TRBV25-1, the J call TRBJ2-7; 7 bases agree with TRBD2. CDR3 length: 13 amino acids. Per germline, CDR1 MGHDK and CDR2 SYGVNS. Trimming cost V 3 bases and J 3 bases; bases outside gene matches: 2. CDR3 bases: TGTGCCAGCAGTGAGTGGGAGGGCTACGAGCAGTACTTC. Its protein is CASSEWEGYEQYF.

The J gene is TRBJ2-7, the V gene TRBV5-1; possibly TRBD1 for D (6 bases). Between the trimmed V and J ends, which lost 4 bases and 0 bases, there was a span of 14 bases. The germline CDR1 and CDR2 sequences are SGHRS and YFSETQ. This CDR3 spans 15 amino acids. In nucleotides, the CDR3 is TGCGCCAGCAGCCCACGAACAGGGCCCTCCTACGAGCAGTACTTC. This gives the protein CASSPRTGPSYEQYF.

The genes are TRBV11-2 and TRBJ2-7; 7 bases match TRBD1. The CDR3 has 15 residues. Trimming cost V 1 base and J 5 bases; bases outside gene matches: 8. Germline CDR1 reads SGHAT; CDR2 reads FQNNGV. CDR3: CASSLGPGQNNEQYF. In nucleotides, the CDR3 is TGTGCCAGCAGCTTAGGACCGGGACAGAACAACGAGCAGTACTTC.

The chain employs TRBV30 and TRBJ1-2; D is uncertain. V lost 0 bases and J lost 1, with 9 bases in between. Germline lookup yields CDR1 GTSNPN and CDR2 SVGIG (reference sequence). The CDR3 length is 14 residues. The DNA of the CDR3 is TGTGCCTGGAGTGTATTAGGTGTTAACTATGGCTACACCTTC. It yields the protein CAWSVLGVNYGYTF. The full variable domain, its missing parts supplied by reference TRBV30 and TRBJ1-2, is SQTIHQWPATLVQPVGSPLSLECTVEGTSNPNLYWYRQAAGRGLQLLFYSVGIGQISSEVPQNLSASRPQDRQFILSSKKLLLSDSGFYLCAWSVLGVNYGYTFGSGTRLTVV.

Points on this clone: This may come from a read error, since a much larger clone is one base off. Other DNA sequences in this sample translate to the same CDR3. The rearrangement joins TRBV7-2 to TRBJ2-5, with 7 bases lining up with TRBD2. The tail of the sequence fits TRBJ2-7 better, so the J call may be wrong. This CDR3 comprises 14 residues. Germline loops: CDR1 SGHTA, CDR2 FQGNSA. CDR3 sequence: CASSPQRDSYEQYF. The DNA of the CDR3 is TGTGCCAGCAGCCCGCAGCGGGACTCCTACGAGCAGTACTTC.

This clone showed up just once. This chain links TRBV5-1 with TRBJ1-2; 8 bases are a match to TRBD1. This CDR3 comprises 14 residues. V was clipped by 5 bases and J by 7 bases; unmatched bases: 10. Germline values: CDR1 SGHRS, CDR2 YFSETQ. The DNA for the CDR3 is TGCGCCAGCAGTGGGACGGACAGGGTGGGTGGCTACACCTTC. Amino acids: CASSGTDRVGGYTF.

The V call is TRBV6-1, the J call TRBJ2-5, with 10 nucleotides matching TRBD2. Germline loops: CDR1 MNHNS, CDR2 SASEGT. J lost 7 bases, V lost 4 bases, and 6 bases had no gene match. CDR3 size: 14 residues. This CDR3 is CASSVGLAGVTQYF. CDR3 nucleotide sequence: TGTGCCAGCAGTGTAGGTCTAGCGGGGGTGACCCAGTACTTC.

V is TRBV28 and J is TRBJ1-5; D is unclear. CDR3 length: 14 amino acids. Germline CDR1 MDHEN, CDR2 SYDVKM. Trimming removed 7 bases at V and 5 bases at J, with 15 bases between. The CDR3, as DNA: TGTGCCAGCACGGGGTTTTCGGTCCATCAGCCCCAGCATTTT. As protein: CASTGFSVHQPQHF.